The 32 T cell receptor beta chains below come from one sample, sequenced in a study of blood T cells in healthy people across ages. The use of a sample-barcoded 5' primer and a J-beta primer mix characterized a second PCR of roughly 6 to 11 cycles. TCRdb ran MiXCR on the 5' RACE reads and lists one entry per CDR3 protein. The sample gives some 1.8 million distinct CDR3 sequences, roughly two fifths of which show up once; approximately 22% is in the top ten. Sequencing was carried out using blood. The receptors stem from a human donor in good health.

A note on this clonotype: The germline gene is not matched at one end of the junction; a read error may be the cause. V gene TRBV6-5 combines with J gene TRBJ1-2, with D perhaps TRBD1 (5 bases). The length of the CDR3 is 14 residues. CDR1 and CDR2 (germline): MNHEY, SVGAGI. In nucleotides, the CDR3 is TGTGTCAGCAGTTCCATGACAGCGAACTATGGCTACACCTTC. It is translated as CVSSSMTANYGYTF.

The sample holds a few counts of this clonotype. V usage is TRBV7-9 and J usage is TRBJ1-1; no definite D call. V lost 2 bases to trimming and J lost 6 bases, with 10 bases between them. The CDR3 length is 13 residues. Germline lookup yields CDR1 SEHNR and CDR2 FQNEAQ (reference sequence). The CDR3 coding sequence is TGTGCCAGCAGCTTATGGAGTTTTCCTGAAGCTTTCTTT. Its translation: CASSLWSFPEAFF.

Note on this clonotype: A far larger clone lies a single base away; this is likely a read error. The J gene is TRBJ2-1, the V gene TRBV7-8; D gene uncertain. The CDR3 loop spans 12 amino acids. Trimming took 0 bases from V and 13 from J, leaving 10 bases between them. Germline CDR1 and CDR2: SGHVS and FQNEAQ. CDR3 nucleotides: TGTGCCAGCAGCTTAGCCCAAGAGACCCAGTTCTTC. Translating it yields CASSLAQETQFF.

The chain has TRBV11-1 and TRBJ2-1; TRBD2 matches at 8 bases. CDR1 and CDR2 from the germline V gene are SGHAT and FQDESV (reference sequence). The CDR3 totals 16 residues. Trimming cost V 3 bases and J 6 bases; bases outside gene matches: 10. The CDR3 region is CASSFRTGGVANEQFF. Here the CDR3 DNA reads TGTGCCAGCAGCTTCCGCACCGGGGGGGTCGCCAATGAGCAGTTCTTC.

J is TRBJ2-7 and V is TRBV20-1, with 9 nucleotides matching TRBD1. With V trimmed by 5 bases and J by 4 bases, 9 bases remained unmatched. CDR3 length: 14 amino acids. Germline values: CDR1 DFQATT, CDR2 SNEGSKA (reference sequence). The CDR3 region is CSAGVGTGLYEQYF. The CDR3 DNA is TGCAGTGCTGGGGTTGGGACAGGGCTGTACGAGCAGTACTTC.

V gene TRBV3-1 combines with J gene TRBJ1-1; D gene unclear. This CDR3 has 14 residues. Looked up from germline, CDR1 is LGHDT and CDR2 is YNNKEL (reference sequence). Trimming stripped 4 bases from V and 0 bases from J, with 9 bases between. The CDR3 region has the DNA TGTGCCAGCAGCCCGAACAATATGAACACTGAAGCTTTCTTT. Amino acid sequence: CASSPNNMNTEAFF.

The chain combines TRBV7-6 with TRBJ1-2; D gene ambiguous. CDR3 length: 14 amino acids. V lost 6 bases and J lost 5, with 16 bases in between. CDR1 SGHVS and CDR2 FNYEAQ come from the germline V gene. CDR3: CASSSGVTGYGYTF. The CDR3, as DNA: TGTGCCAGCAGTTCCGGGGTTACGGGGTATGGCTACACCTTC.

Note on this clonotype: Since a much larger clone is just one base distant, this may be a read error. The rearrangement links TRBV6-5 to TRBJ2-7; D is undetermined. CDR1 MNHEY and CDR2 SVGAGI come from the germline V gene. The CDR3 has 14 amino acids. The germline V and J ends were trimmed by 7 bases and 0 bases, with 13 bases remaining between them. In DNA form, the CDR3 reads TGTGCCAGCATTTCGGAAGGGAACTCCTACGAGCAGTACTTC. Amino acids: CASISEGNSYEQYF.

The V call is TRBV12-3 or TRBV12-4, the J call TRBJ1-4, with D perhaps matching TRBD1 (6 bases). V was pared by 5 bases and J by 7 bases, with 14 bases between. The CDR3 sequence is 14 residues long. The CDR3 loop is CASSRGQMGEKLFF. The CDR3 DNA is TGTGCCAGCAGTCGGGGACAAATGGGTGAAAAACTGTTTTTT.

Concerning this clonotype: A clone one base away is much larger, so this may be a read error. The CDR3 loop reads CASSVREGGGDQYF. CDR3 bases: TGTGCCAGCAGTGTTAGAGAAGGGGGTGGCGACCAGTACTTC. This rearrangement joins TRBV2 to TRBJ2-5, with a weak D call TRBD1 (6 bases). Germline CDR1 SNHLY, CDR2 FYNNEI. The CDR3 contains 14 residues. Trimming removed 4 bases from V and 10 bases from J, with 19 bases in between. Complete variable domain (other parts from reference TRBV2 and TRBJ2-5): EPEVTQTPSHQVTQMGQEVILRCVPISNHLYFYWYRQILGQKVEFLVSFYNNEISEKSEIFDDQFSVERPDGSNFTLKIRSTKLEDSAMYFCASSVREGGGDQYFGPGTRLLVL.

Here the CDR3 DNA reads TGTGCCAGCAGTTTTGGGCAGCTCTTGGAGGCCCAGTACTTC. Residues: CASSFGQLLEAQYF. V usage is TRBV12-3 or TRBV12-4 and J usage is TRBJ2-5; D is perhaps TRBD2 (5 bases). The CDR3 sequence is 14 residues long. V lost 3 bases, J lost 9 bases, and 17 bases lay in between.

This clonotype was seen more than once but under ten times. The CDR3 protein is CASSWGQNQPQHF. CDR3 nucleotide sequence: TGTGCCAGCAGTTGGGGCCAAAATCAGCCCCAGCATTTT. The rearrangement joins TRBV12-3 or TRBV12-4 to TRBJ1-5; TRBD1 might be the D (5 bases). With 4 bases removed from V and 4 bases from J, the gap between germline ends came to 8 bases. There are 13 residues in the CDR3.

The chain uses TRBV10-3 and TRBJ2-6; 11 nucleotides align to TRBD1. The CDR3 is made up of 18 amino acids. V was clipped by 6 bases and J by 0 bases; unmatched bases: 7. Germline CDR1 reads ENHRY; CDR2 reads SYGVKD. The CDR3, as DNA: TGTGCCATCAGGGACCGGGACAGGGGGGCCTCTGGGGCCAACGTCCTGACTTTC. Amino acids: CAIRDRDRGASGANVLTF.

Regarding this clonotype: Compared with germline, one end of the junction differs, possibly owing to a read error. The chain employs TRBV4-2 and TRBJ1-2, with TRBD1 matching over 9 bases. CDR1 LGHNA and CDR2 YNFKEQ come from the germline V gene. This CDR3 contains 13 residues. This chain's CDR3 is CTSSSGQGHGYTF. The DNA of the CDR3 is TGTACCAGCAGCTCAGGACAGGGGCATGGCTACACCTTC.

The rearrangement joins TRBV27 to TRBJ2-7; D is undetermined. The CDR3 is 12 amino acids. Germline V gene data show CDR1 as MNHEY and CDR2 as SMNVEV (reference sequence). Trimming stripped 4 bases from V and 8 bases from J, with 12 bases between. As DNA, the CDR3 is TGTGCCAGCAGTTCGCGCACTGGCAAGCAGTACTTC. It translates to CASSSRTGKQYF.

This clonotype has just a few counts. This chain connects TRBV6-1 to TRBJ2-5; TRBD1 aligns across 8 bases. V shed 6 bases, J shed 2 bases, and the junction held 11 bases outside the gene matches. Germline V gene data show CDR1 as MNHNS and CDR2 as SASEGT. This CDR3 has 16 residues. CDR3 protein: CASREPRTGRQETQYF. CDR3 in DNA: TGTGCCAGCAGGGAGCCTAGGACAGGGCGTCAAGAGACCCAGTACTTC.

The CDR3 DNA reads TGTGCCAGCACAAACAGCGTTTATAGCAATCAGCCCCAGCATTTT. It is translated as CASTNSVYSNQPQHF. The chain couples TRBV6-2 or TRBV6-3 to TRBJ1-5; unclear D gene. Germline loops: CDR1 MNHEY, CDR2 SVGEGT. Trimming took 7 bases from V and 0 from J, leaving 13 bases between them. This CDR3 is built from 15 residues.

This clonotype appeared a few times. J is TRBJ2-5 and V is TRBV29-1; D not resolved. The germline CDR1 and CDR2 sequences are SQVTM and ANQGSEA. This CDR3 is built from 13 residues. Trimming pared 3 bases from V and 5 bases from J, leaving 13 bases between. The CDR3 bases are TGCAGCGTTGATTCTAGATTGCACGAGACCCAGTACTTC. Encoded protein: CSVDSRLHETQYF. The complete variable domain, with remaining parts taken from reference TRBV29-1 and TRBJ2-5, reads SAVISQKPSRDICQRGTSLTIQCQVDSQVTMMFWYRQQPGQSLTLIATANQGSEATYESGFVIDKFPISRPNLTFSTLTVSNMSPEDSSIYLCSVDSRLHETQYFGPGTRLLVL.

V is TRBV3-1 and J is TRBJ1-2; perhaps TRBD1 as D (5 bases). V was clipped by 0 bases and J by 7 bases, with 9 bases between them. This CDR3 comprises 13 residues. Germline V CDR1 and CDR2: LGHDT, YNNKEL (reference sequence). Here the CDR3 DNA reads TGTGCCAGCAGCCAAGAATGGGGACTTGGCTACACCTTC. Protein product: CASSQEWGLGYTF.

The V call is TRBV28, the J call TRBJ1-5, with D uncertain. The CDR3 length is 16 residues. Germline V CDR1 and CDR2: MDHEN, SYDVKM. V lost 4 bases and J 2 bases, leaving 15 bases between the germline ends. As DNA, the CDR3 is TGTGCCAGCAGTTCGACCGTCGGACCGGGCAATCAGCCCCAGCATTTT. Translation gives CASSSTVGPGNQPQHF.

The V and J genes are TRBV6-5 and TRBJ1-2; D ambiguous. This CDR3 spans 13 amino acids. Trimming took 0 bases from V and 7 from J, leaving 9 bases between them. Germline CDR1 is MNHEY and CDR2 is SVGAGI. The CDR3 DNA sequence: TGTGCCAGCAGTTACTCAGATCCACCTGGCTACACCTTC. This codes for CASSYSDPPGYTF.

The rearrangement joins TRBV6-5 to TRBJ1-1, with 8 bases aligning to TRBD1. After removal of 8 bases from V and 4 bases from J, the junction contained 6 bases not matched to a gene. This CDR3 has 13 residues. Germline CDR1 is MNHEY and CDR2 is SVGAGI. For the CDR3, the DNA is TGTGCCAGCTTCGTCCAGGGGGCCACTGAAGCTTTCTTT. The encoded protein is CASFVQGATEAFF.

This clonotype was counted a single time. The chain couples TRBV7-9 to TRBJ1-1; weak D call: TRBD1 (5 bases). Germline loops: CDR1 SEHNR, CDR2 FQNEAQ (reference sequence). Between the trimmed V and J ends, which lost 6 bases and 6 bases, there was a span of 11 bases. The CDR3 has 12 amino acids. The CDR3 DNA reads as TGTGCCAGCAGATCCCAGGGACCTGAAGCTTTCTTT. Translating gives CASRSQGPEAFF.

J is TRBJ2-1 and V is TRBV4-2; the match to TRBD1 covers 7 bases. J lost 8 bases, V lost 4 bases, and 11 bases had no gene match. Germline values: CDR1 LGHNA, CDR2 YNFKEQ. CDR3 length equals 15 residues. The CDR3 sequence: CASSPRASQGDEQFF. CDR3 DNA: TGTGCCAGCAGCCCCAGAGCTAGTCAGGGGGATGAGCAGTTCTTC.

This clonotype was seen a few times. This chain joins TRBV5-1 and TRBJ2-5; 11 nucleotides align to TRBD2. The V and J ends lost 2 bases and 5 bases, in that order; junction bases with no gene match: 5. Germline V gives CDR1 SGHRS, CDR2 YFSETQ. This CDR3 has 15 residues. CDR3 bases: TGCGCCAGCAGCTTATTGGGACTAGCGGCGGAGACCCAGTACTTC. Translating gives CASSLLGLAAETQYF.

The chain carries TRBV20-1 and TRBJ2-4, with D perhaps TRBD2 (6 bases). Germline V gene data show CDR1 as DFQATT and CDR2 as SNEGSKA (reference sequence). V was pared by 3 bases and J by 6 bases, with 15 bases between. This CDR3 spans 14 amino acids. CDR3 coding DNA: TGCAGTGCTAGGAGTTGGGAGGACGGAAACATTCAGTACTTC. Its protein product is CSARSWEDGNIQYF.

The genes are TRBV20-1 and TRBJ2-4; D might be TRBD2 (5 bases). The DNA end is a closer match to TRBJ2-7, so the J assignment may be wrong. The CDR3 runs to 17 residues. CDR1 and CDR2 (germline): DFQATT, SNEGSKA (reference sequence). The CDR3: CSAQPGSRNTDYYEQYF. CDR3 coding DNA: TGCAGTGCTCAACCGGGTTCCCGAAACACCGACTATTACGAGCAGTACTTC.

The chain links TRBV6-5 to TRBJ2-5; 9 bases are shared with TRBD2. The CDR3 consists of 15 residues. V trimming: 6 bases; J trimming: 11 bases; junction bases outside the gene matches: 16. Per germline, CDR1 MNHEY and CDR2 SVGAGI. The CDR3 region has the DNA TGTGCCAGCAGGAGTCTAGCGGGGCGAGGGGATGAGCAGTACTTC. Translation gives CASRSLAGRGDEQYF.

The table lists this clonotype with many counts. The gene calls are TRBV6-2 or TRBV6-3 and TRBJ2-7; the D gene is possibly TRBD2 (6 bases). The CDR3 has 15 residues. The V and J ends lost 4 bases and 1 base respectively, with 14 bases between them. Per germline, CDR1 MNHEY and CDR2 SVGEGT. The DNA of the CDR3 is TGTGCCAGCAGTTCTAGCGAAGGCGGGTCCTACGAGCAGTACTTC. Translated, it gives CASSSSEGGSYEQYF.

The chain combines TRBV12-3 or TRBV12-4 with TRBJ2-7; perhaps TRBD2 as D (6 bases). Trimming removed 6 bases at V and 2 bases at J, with 17 bases between. This CDR3 region has 15 residues. The CDR3 here is CASSPMGGSTYEQYF. In DNA form, the CDR3 reads TGTGCCAGCAGCCCTATGGGGGGATCGACCTACGAGCAGTACTTC.

In this sample, this clonotype turned up many times. The DNA of the CDR3 is TGCAGCGTTGTTTCAGGGAGCGCTGGGGCCAACGTCCTGACTTTC. Residues: CSVVSGSAGANVLTF. This sequence joins TRBV29-1 and TRBJ2-6, with D tentatively TRBD1 or TRBD2 (5 bases each). Germline CDR1 reads SQVTM; CDR2 reads ANQGSEA. The CDR3 contains 15 residues. V lost 4 bases and J lost 2, with 12 bases in between. Full variable domain (missing parts from reference TRBV29-1 and TRBJ2-6): SAVISQKPSRDICQRGTSLTIQCQVDSQVTMMFWYRQQPGQSLTLIATANQGSEATYESGFVIDKFPISRPNLTFSTLTVSNMSPEDSSIYLCSVVSGSAGANVLTFGAGSRLTVL.

With regard to this clonotype: A much more abundant neighbour one base away suggests this may be a read error. The chain is built from TRBV7-9 and TRBJ1-2; possible D gene TRBD1, 5 bases. The V and J ends lost 2 bases and 4 bases respectively, with 11 bases between them. The CDR3 has 14 amino acids. CDR1 and CDR2 (germline): SEHNR, FQNEAQ (reference sequence). CDR3 sequence (DNA): TGTGCCAGCAGCTTAAGGGGACGGACCTATGGCTACACCTTC. Amino acids: CASSLRGRTYGYTF.